The rows below give T cell receptor beta chains drawn from one sample of a study of blood T cell repertoires in COVID-19. Clones were sequenced by immunoSEQ multiplex PCR, and TCRdb holds only the in-frame ones, with some missing. The sample has hundreds of thousands of clones, 70% to 90% seen once; the top ten hold more than 9%. The sample consisted of peripheral blood. All receptors come from a man aged 50-59 years with COVID-19, enrolled during active disease. Both conserved end residues are part of each CDR3. Each record gives: V gene, D gene, J gene, clone size, CDR3 DNA, CDR3 protein. The D gene is left open where the match is weak. The size entry is marked missing in some rows and otherwise reads once, few, many or a size class.

v_gene: TRBV19
d_gene: TRBD1
j_gene: TRBJ1-2
abundance: once
CDR3nt: TGTGCCAGTAGTCCAATCGGACAGGTCCTTTACTATGGCTACACCTTC
CDR3aa: CASSPIGQVLYYGYTF

v_gene: TRBV3-1/TRBV3-2
d_gene: NA
j_gene: TRBJ1-1
abundance: NA
CDR3nt: TGTGCCAGCAGCCACCATCAGAACACTGAAGCTTTCTTT
CDR3aa: CASSHHQNTEAFF

v_gene: TRBV6-1
d_gene: NA
j_gene: TRBJ2-1
abundance: NA
CDR3nt: TGTGCCAGCAGTGACCCGGGGACAAGCTCCTACAATGAGCAGTTCTTC
CDR3aa: CASSDPGTSSYNEQFF

v_gene: TRBV24-1
d_gene: NA
j_gene: TRBJ2-7
abundance: NA
CDR3nt: TGTGCCACCAGTGATTTGCTCTCCCAAAAGAACGACAGGAGCTCCTACGAGCAGTACTTC
CDR3aa: CATSDLLSQKNDRSSYEQYF

v_gene: TRBV28
d_gene: NA
j_gene: TRBJ1-2
abundance: NA
CDR3nt: TGTGCCAGCAGCCCCTCGGTCGCGCTCCCCATCTATGGCTACACCTTC
CDR3aa: CASSPSVALPIYGYTF

v_gene: TRBV19
d_gene: NA
j_gene: TRBJ1-2
abundance: NA
CDR3nt: TGTGCCAGTAACGCCGTACTGTCGGGCTACACCTTC
CDR3aa: CASNAVLSGYTF

v_gene: TRBV5-1
d_gene: TRBD1
j_gene: TRBJ1-6
abundance: NA
CDR3nt: TGCGCCAGCAGCTTGTCGGGCAGGGGGGATAATTCACCCCTCCACTTT
CDR3aa: CASSLSGRGDNSPLHF

v_gene: TRBV3-1/TRBV3-2
d_gene: TRBD1
j_gene: TRBJ1-1
abundance: few
CDR3nt: TGTGCCAGCAGCCGAAGGGGGCTAGGAACTGAAGCTTTCTTT
CDR3aa: CASSRRGLGTEAFF

v_gene: TRBV5-1
d_gene: TRBD1
j_gene: TRBJ2-1
abundance: NA
CDR3nt: TGCGCCAGCAGCCTGACCGGGACAGGGGCGGATGAGCAGTTCTTC
CDR3aa: CASSLTGTGADEQFF

v_gene: TRBV29-1
d_gene: NA
j_gene: TRBJ2-1
abundance: NA
CDR3nt: TGCAGCGTCAAGACTGGAACCAAGAACAATGAGCAGTTCTTC
CDR3aa: CSVKTGTKNNEQFF

v_gene: TRBV19
d_gene: TRBD2
j_gene: TRBJ2-3
abundance: NA
CDR3nt: TGTGCCAGTAGCCGGGGGGACTTAAGCACAGATACGCAGTATTTT
CDR3aa: CASSRGDLSTDTQYF

v_gene: TRBV6-5
d_gene: TRBD1
j_gene: TRBJ2-7
abundance: NA
CDR3nt: TGTGCCAGCGGCCCCCTCGGGACAGGGGTTAACGAGCAGTACTTC
CDR3aa: CASGPLGTGVNEQYF

v_gene: TRBV18
d_gene: TRBD2
j_gene: TRBJ2-7
abundance: few
CDR3nt: TGTGCCAGCTCATTCGGGGGGGGCACTAGCGAGCAGTACTTC
CDR3aa: CASSFGGGTSEQYF

v_gene: TRBV11-2
d_gene: NA
j_gene: TRBJ2-7
abundance: NA
CDR3nt: TGTGCCAGCAGCTTCCCCCCCGGGACTTTTGCCAACGAGCAGTACTTC
CDR3aa: CASSFPPGTFANEQYF

v_gene: TRBV5-1
d_gene: TRBD2
j_gene: TRBJ2-1
abundance: NA
CDR3nt: TGCGCCAGCAGCTTAGGAGGACTAGCGGGAGGGGCAAATGAGCAGTTCTTC
CDR3aa: CASSLGGLAGGANEQFF

v_gene: TRBV2
d_gene: NA
j_gene: TRBJ1-2
abundance: once
CDR3nt: TGTGCCAGCAGAGACGCCGGGGGGGCCGGAGGCTACACCTTC
CDR3aa: CASRDAGGAGGYTF

v_gene: TRBV19
d_gene: NA
j_gene: TRBJ2-1
abundance: once
CDR3nt: TGTGCCAGTAGTTTCAGGGGCGGTGGGCAGTTCTTC
CDR3aa: CASSFRGGGQFF

v_gene: TRBV28
d_gene: NA
j_gene: TRBJ2-7
abundance: NA
CDR3nt: TGTGCCAGCAGAAAGTTGGAGGTCAAGGAGGCCTACGAGCAGTACTTC
CDR3aa: CASRKLEVKEAYEQYF

v_gene: TRBV2
d_gene: NA
j_gene: TRBJ1-6
abundance: NA
CDR3nt: TGTGCCAGCAGCCCTCAGGGTTCGCGAATAGGGCGCCATAGTTATAATTCACCCCTCCACTTT
CDR3aa: CASSPQGSRIGRHSYNSPLHF

v_gene: TRBV9
d_gene: NA
j_gene: TRBJ1-4
abundance: NA
CDR3nt: TGTGCCAGCAGCGCCCGGGGTATAAACGAAAAACTGTTTTTT
CDR3aa: CASSARGINEKLFF

v_gene: TRBV19
d_gene: NA
j_gene: TRBJ1-1
abundance: NA
CDR3nt: TGTGCCAGTCTCGGACAGCCGCCCCAGAACACTGAAGCTTTCTTT
CDR3aa: CASLGQPPQNTEAFF

v_gene: TRBV10-3
d_gene: TRBD2
j_gene: TRBJ2-7
abundance: once
CDR3nt: TGTGCCATCAGTCCTACTAGCGGGGGCCCCTACGAGCAGTACTTC
CDR3aa: CAISPTSGGPYEQYF

v_gene: TRBV5-1
d_gene: NA
j_gene: TRBJ2-7
abundance: NA
CDR3nt: TGCGCCAGCAGCTTGGACACCTACGAGCAGTACTTC
CDR3aa: CASSLDTYEQYF

v_gene: TRBV27
d_gene: NA
j_gene: TRBJ2-7
abundance: once
CDR3nt: TGTGCCAGCAGTTCTGGGGGGTTGGAGGGCTCCTACGAGCAGTACTTC
CDR3aa: CASSSGGLEGSYEQYF

v_gene: TRBV9
d_gene: NA
j_gene: TRBJ1-3
abundance: NA
CDR3nt: TGTGCCAGCAGCGTAGCTAGGCAGCTCTCTGGAAACACCATATATTTT
CDR3aa: CASSVARQLSGNTIYF

v_gene: TRBV6-5
d_gene: NA
j_gene: TRBJ1-2
abundance: once
CDR3nt: TGTGCCAGCAGTTACGACAGAAACTATGGCTACACCTTC
CDR3aa: CASSYDRNYGYTF

v_gene: TRBV5-1
d_gene: NA
j_gene: TRBJ2-7
abundance: NA
CDR3nt: TGCGCCAGCAGCTTGGATCCAGCGGCCCGCCAAGAGCAGTACTTC
CDR3aa: CASSLDPAARQEQYF

v_gene: TRBV6-5
d_gene: TRBD1
j_gene: TRBJ1-5
abundance: NA
CDR3nt: TGTGCCAGTGCGGGACTCCAGGGGGGTCAGCCCCAGCATTTT
CDR3aa: CASAGLQGGQPQHF